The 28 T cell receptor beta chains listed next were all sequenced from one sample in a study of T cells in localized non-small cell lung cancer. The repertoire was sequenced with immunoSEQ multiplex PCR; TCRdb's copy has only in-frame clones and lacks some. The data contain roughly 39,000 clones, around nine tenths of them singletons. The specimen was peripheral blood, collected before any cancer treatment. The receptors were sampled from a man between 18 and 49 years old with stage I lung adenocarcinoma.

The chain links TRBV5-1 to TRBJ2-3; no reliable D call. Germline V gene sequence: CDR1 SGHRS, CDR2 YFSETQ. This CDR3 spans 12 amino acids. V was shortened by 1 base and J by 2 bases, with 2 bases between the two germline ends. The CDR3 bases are TGCGCCAGCAGCTTGATCACAGATACGCAGTATTTT. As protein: CASSLITDTQYF.

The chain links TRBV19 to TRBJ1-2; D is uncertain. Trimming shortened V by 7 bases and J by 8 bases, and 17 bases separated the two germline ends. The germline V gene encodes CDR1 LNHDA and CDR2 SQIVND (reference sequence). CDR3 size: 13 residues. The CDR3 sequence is CASTATWGEGYTF. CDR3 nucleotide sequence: TGTGCCAGTACCGCAACATGGGGAGAGGGCTACACCTTC. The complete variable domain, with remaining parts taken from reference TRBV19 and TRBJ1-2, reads DGGITQSPKYLFRKEGQNVTLSCEQNLNHDAMYWYRQDPGQGLRLIYYSQIVNDFQKGDIAEGYSVSREKKESFPLTVTSAQKNPTAFYLCASTATWGEGYTFGSGTRLTVV.

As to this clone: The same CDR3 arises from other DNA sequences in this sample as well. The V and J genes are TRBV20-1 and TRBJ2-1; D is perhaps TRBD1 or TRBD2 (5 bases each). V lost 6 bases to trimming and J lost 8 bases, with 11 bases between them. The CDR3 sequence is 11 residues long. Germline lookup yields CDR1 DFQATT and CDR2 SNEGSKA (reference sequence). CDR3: CSAPRGDEQFF. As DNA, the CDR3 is TGCAGTGCGCCGAGAGGGGATGAGCAGTTCTTC.

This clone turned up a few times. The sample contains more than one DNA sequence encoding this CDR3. CDR3 in DNA: TGTGCCAGCAGCCTAGGGACAGGAAATGAAAAACTGTTTTTT. Its translation: CASSLGTGNEKLFF. This chain connects TRBV7-3 to TRBJ1-4; 8 bases align to TRBD1. This CDR3 is 14 amino acids long. Per the germline V gene, CDR1 is SGHTA and CDR2 is FQGTGA. Trimming took 5 bases from V and 5 from J; bases not matched to a gene: 4.

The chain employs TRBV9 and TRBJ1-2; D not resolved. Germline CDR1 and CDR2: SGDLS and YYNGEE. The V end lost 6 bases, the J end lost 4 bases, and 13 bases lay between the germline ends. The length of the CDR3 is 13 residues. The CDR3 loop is CASTTAAGYGYTF. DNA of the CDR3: TGTGCCAGCACCACCGCGGCGGGCTATGGCTACACCTTC.

The CDR3 sequence: CASSQEGRDLAGEVGTGELFF. The CDR3 DNA follows: TGCGCCAGCAGCCAAGAAGGGCGGGACCTAGCGGGGGAGGTCGGCACCGGGGAGCTGTTTTTT. V usage is TRBV4-3 and J usage is TRBJ2-2; 10 positions agree with TRBD2. The V and J ends lost 0 bases and 4 bases, in that order; junction bases with no gene match: 17. The germline V gene has CDR1 LGHNA and CDR2 YSLEER. The CDR3 runs to 21 residues.

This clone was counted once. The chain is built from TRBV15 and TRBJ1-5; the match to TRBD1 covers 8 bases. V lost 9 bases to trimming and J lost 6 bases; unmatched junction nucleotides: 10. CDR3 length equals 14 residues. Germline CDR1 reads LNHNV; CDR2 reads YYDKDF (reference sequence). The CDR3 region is CATRTDRGGQPQHF. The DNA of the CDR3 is TGTGCCACGCGTACAGACAGGGGCGGTCAGCCCCAGCATTTT.

CDR3 region: CASSSTGASTEAFF. The CDR3 bases are TGTGCCAGCAGCTCGACAGGGGCTAGCACTGAAGCTTTCTTT. The gene calls are TRBV5-4 and TRBJ1-1; 8 bases agree with TRBD1. Unmatched junction bases numbered 5, after V lost 3 bases and J lost 4 bases. The germline V gene encodes CDR1 SGHNT and CDR2 YYREEE (reference sequence). The CDR3 contains 14 residues.

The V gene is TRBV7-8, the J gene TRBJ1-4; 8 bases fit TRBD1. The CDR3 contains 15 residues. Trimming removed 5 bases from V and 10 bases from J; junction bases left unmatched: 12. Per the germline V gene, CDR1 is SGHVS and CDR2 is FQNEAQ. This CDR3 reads CASSRTGTVGGKLFF. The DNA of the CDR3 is TGTGCCAGCAGCCGGACAGGGACCGTCGGGGGAAAACTGTTTTTT.

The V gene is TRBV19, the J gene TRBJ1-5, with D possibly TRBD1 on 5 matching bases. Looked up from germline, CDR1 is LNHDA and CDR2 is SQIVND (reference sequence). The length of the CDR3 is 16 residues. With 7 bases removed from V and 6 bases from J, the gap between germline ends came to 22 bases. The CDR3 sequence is CASTVFGRVDGQPQHF. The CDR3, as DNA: TGTGCCAGTACGGTGTTCGGCAGGGTGGACGGTCAGCCCCAGCATTTT.

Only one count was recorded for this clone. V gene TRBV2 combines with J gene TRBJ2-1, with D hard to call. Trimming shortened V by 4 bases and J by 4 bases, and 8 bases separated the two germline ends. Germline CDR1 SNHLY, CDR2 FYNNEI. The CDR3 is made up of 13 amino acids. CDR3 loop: CASSGIAYNEQFF. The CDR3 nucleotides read TGTGCCAGCAGTGGGATAGCTTACAATGAGCAGTTCTTC.

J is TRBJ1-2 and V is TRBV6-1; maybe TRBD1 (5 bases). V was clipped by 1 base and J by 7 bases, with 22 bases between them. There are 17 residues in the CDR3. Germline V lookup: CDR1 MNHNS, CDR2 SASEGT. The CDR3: CASSEDGGFRGVPGYTF. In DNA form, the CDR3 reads TGTGCCAGCAGTGAAGACGGAGGGTTCCGGGGGGTTCCTGGCTACACCTTC.

This CDR3 reads CASSAVQGSALGNTIYF. DNA of the CDR3: TGTGCCAGCAGCGCGGTTCAAGGGTCAGCCCTTGGAAACACCATATATTTT. The chain employs TRBV7-9 and TRBJ1-3; D is unclear. Germline CDR1 SEHNR, CDR2 FQNEAQ (reference sequence). V was shortened by 5 bases and J by 3 bases, with 20 bases between the two germline ends. CDR3 length: 17 amino acids.

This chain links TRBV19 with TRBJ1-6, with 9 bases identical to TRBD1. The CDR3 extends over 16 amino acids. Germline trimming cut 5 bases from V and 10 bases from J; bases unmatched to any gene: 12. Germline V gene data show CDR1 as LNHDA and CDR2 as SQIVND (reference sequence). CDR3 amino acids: CASSSGGGQGGSPLHF. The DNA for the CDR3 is TGTGCCAGTAGTTCTGGCGGGGGACAGGGAGGATCACCCCTCCACTTT.

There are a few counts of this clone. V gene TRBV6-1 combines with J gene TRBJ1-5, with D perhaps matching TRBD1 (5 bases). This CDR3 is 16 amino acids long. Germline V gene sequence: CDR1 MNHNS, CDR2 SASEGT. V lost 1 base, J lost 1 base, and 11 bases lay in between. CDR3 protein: CASSEVPGYSNQPQHF. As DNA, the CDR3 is TGTGCCAGCAGTGAAGTGCCAGGGTACAGCAATCAGCCCCAGCATTTT.

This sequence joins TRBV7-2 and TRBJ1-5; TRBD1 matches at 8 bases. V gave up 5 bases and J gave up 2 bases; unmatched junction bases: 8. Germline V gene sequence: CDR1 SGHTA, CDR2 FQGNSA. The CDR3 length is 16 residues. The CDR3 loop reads CASSPDRVDGNQPQHF. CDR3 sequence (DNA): TGTGCCAGCAGCCCGGACAGGGTCGATGGCAATCAGCCCCAGCATTTT.

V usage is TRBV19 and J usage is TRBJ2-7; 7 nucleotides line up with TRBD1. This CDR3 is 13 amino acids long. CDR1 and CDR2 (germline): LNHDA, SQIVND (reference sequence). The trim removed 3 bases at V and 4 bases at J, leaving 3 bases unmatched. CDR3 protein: CASSMGDSYEQYF. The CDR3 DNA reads TGTGCCAGTAGTATGGGGGACAGTTACGAGCAGTACTTC.

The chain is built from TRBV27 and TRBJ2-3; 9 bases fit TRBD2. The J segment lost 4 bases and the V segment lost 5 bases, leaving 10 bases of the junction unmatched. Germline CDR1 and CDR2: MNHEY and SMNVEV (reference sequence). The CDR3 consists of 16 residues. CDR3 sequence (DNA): TGTGCCAGCAGTCTCCTCTTAGCGGGAGAAGCAGATACGCAGTATTTT. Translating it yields CASSLLLAGEADTQYF.

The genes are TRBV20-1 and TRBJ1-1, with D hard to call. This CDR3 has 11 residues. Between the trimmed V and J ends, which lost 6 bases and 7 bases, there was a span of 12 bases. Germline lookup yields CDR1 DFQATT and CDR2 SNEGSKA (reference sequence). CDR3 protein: CSASEVGEAFF. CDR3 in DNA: TGCAGTGCCTCCGAGGTAGGTGAAGCTTTCTTT.

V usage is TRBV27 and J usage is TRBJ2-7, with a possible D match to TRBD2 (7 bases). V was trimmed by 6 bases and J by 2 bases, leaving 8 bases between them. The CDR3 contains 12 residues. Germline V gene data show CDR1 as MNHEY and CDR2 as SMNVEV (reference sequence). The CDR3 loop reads CASRGGPYEQYF. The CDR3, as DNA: TGTGCCAGCAGGGGGGGGCCCTACGAGCAGTACTTC.

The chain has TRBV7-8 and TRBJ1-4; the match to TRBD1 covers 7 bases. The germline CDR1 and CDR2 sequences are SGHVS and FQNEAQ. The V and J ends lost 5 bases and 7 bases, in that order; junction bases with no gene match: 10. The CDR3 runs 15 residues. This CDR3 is CASSPRQGPAEKLFF. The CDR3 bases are TGTGCCAGCAGCCCACGACAGGGCCCGGCTGAAAAACTGTTTTTT.

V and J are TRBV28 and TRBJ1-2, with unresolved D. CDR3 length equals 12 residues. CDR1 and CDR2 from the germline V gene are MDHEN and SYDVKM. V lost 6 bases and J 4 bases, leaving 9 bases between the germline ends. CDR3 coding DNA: TGTGCCAGCAGCCCCTTGAGCTATGGCTACACCTTC. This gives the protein CASSPLSYGYTF.

The CDR3 region has the DNA TGCGCCAGCAGCCAAGATCCACAGGGAGCCGGCTCTGGAAACACCATATATTTT. Translating it yields CASSQDPQGAGSGNTIYF. The chain uses TRBV4-3 and TRBJ1-3; a weak D match, TRBD1 (6 bases). Germline-derived CDR1 and CDR2 are LGHNA and YSLEER. CDR3 length equals 18 residues. Deletions cut 0 bases from V and 0 bases from J, with 15 bases between.

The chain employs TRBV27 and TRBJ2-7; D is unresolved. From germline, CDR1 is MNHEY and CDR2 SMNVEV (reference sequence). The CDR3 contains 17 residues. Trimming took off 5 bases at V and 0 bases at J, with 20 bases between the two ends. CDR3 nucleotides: TGTGCCAGCAGTCCCTTCCCCCGGCCTTGGGGCTCCTACGAGCAGTACTTC. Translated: CASSPFPRPWGSYEQYF.

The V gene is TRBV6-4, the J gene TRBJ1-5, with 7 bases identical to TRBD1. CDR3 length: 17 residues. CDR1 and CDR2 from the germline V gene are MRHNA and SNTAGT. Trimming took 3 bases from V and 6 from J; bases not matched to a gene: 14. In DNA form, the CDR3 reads TGTGCCAGCAGTGATCATTGTCCACAGGGGCGGGGTCAGCCCCAGCATTTT. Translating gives CASSDHCPQGRGQPQHF.

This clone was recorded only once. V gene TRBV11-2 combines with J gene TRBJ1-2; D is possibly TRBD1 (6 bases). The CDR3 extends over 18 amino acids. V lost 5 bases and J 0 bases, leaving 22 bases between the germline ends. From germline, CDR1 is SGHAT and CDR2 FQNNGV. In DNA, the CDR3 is TGTGCCAGCAGCCCGGGGGTGGGGGCCGACGGGGCTAACTATGGCTACACCTTC. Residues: CASSPGVGADGANYGYTF.

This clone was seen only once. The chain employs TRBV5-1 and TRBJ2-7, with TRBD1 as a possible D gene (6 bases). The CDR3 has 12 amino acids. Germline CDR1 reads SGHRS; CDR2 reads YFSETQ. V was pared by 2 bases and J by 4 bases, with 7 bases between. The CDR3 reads CASSLQGYEQYF. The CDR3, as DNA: TGCGCCAGCAGCTTACAGGGTTACGAGCAGTACTTC. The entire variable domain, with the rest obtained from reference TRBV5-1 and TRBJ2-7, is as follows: KAGVTQTPRYLIKTRGQQVTLSCSPISGHRSVSWYQQTPGQGLQFLFEYFSETQRNKGNFPGRFSGRQFSNSRSEMNVSTLELGDSALYLCASSLQGYEQYFGPGTRLTVT.

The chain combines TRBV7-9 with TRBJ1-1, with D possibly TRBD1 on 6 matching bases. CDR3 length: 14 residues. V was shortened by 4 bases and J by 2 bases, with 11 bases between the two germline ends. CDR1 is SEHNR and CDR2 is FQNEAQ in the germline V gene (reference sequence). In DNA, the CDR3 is TGTGCCAGCAGCTCCTGGGACACCAACACTGAAGCTTTCTTT. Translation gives CASSSWDTNTEAFF. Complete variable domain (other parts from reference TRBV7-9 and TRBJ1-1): DTGVSQNPRHKITKRGQNVTFRCDPISEHNRLYWYRQTLGQGPEFLTYFQNEAQLEKSRLLSDRFSAERPKGSFSTLEIQRTEQGDSAMYLCASSSWDTNTEAFFGQGTRLTVV.